One and the same sample provided the 7 T cell receptor beta chains below, sequenced in a study of T cells after posttransplantation cyclophosphamide. Libraries were prepared by immunoSEQ multiplex PCR; TCRdb keeps only in-frame clonotypes and omits some of them. The sample shows some 2,500 clones, roughly two thirds of them seen only once. A marrow graft followed busulfan-fludarabine conditioning, with cyclophosphamide on days +3 and +4. The sample here was PBMCs, taken 30 days after allogeneic stem cell transplant with posttransplant cyclophosphamide. The receptors come from a female patient aged 50 to 60 who received an allogeneic stem cell transplant from a related donor, was CMV-positive, and had no GVHD. A share of the T cells may be of graft donor origin.

V gene TRBV19 combines with J gene TRBJ1-2; no reliable D call. The CDR3 totals 17 residues. Trimming stripped 0 bases from V and 2 bases from J, with 16 bases between. Per germline, CDR1 LNHDA and CDR2 SQIVND (reference sequence). The CDR3 region has the DNA TGTGCCAGTAGTATAGAGCCCGCGGTGTTTCCGAACTATGGCTACACCTTC. This sequence encodes CASSIEPAVFPNYGYTF.

The chain has TRBV6-5 and TRBJ1-6; a possible D gene is TRBD1 (6 bases). CDR3 size: 12 residues. V was clipped by 8 bases and J by 7 bases, with 9 bases between them. Germline loops: CDR1 MNHEY, CDR2 SVGAGI. The CDR3: CASCQGNSPLHF. The CDR3 DNA reads as TGTGCCAGCTGTCAGGGGAATTCACCCCTCCACTTT.

By proportion, this clone is large. The chain couples TRBV6-6 to TRBJ2-7; 9 bases are a match to TRBD2. V was clipped by 6 bases and J by 6 bases; unmatched bases: 9. Germline values: CDR1 MNHNY, CDR2 SVGAGI (reference sequence). The CDR3 has 14 amino acids. The CDR3 here is CASSPSSGSREQYF. DNA of the CDR3: TGTGCCAGCAGCCCCAGTAGCGGGAGTCGCGAGCAGTACTTC.

V gene TRBV28 combines with J gene TRBJ1-6; maybe TRBD1 (5 bases). The CDR3 loop spans 16 amino acids. Per the germline V gene, CDR1 is MDHEN and CDR2 is SYDVKM. Trimming left V 8 bases short and J 0 bases short, with 14 bases between. The DNA for the CDR3 is TGTGCCAGCTCTACCCCCCAGGGCTCCTATAATTCACCCCTCCACTTT. This encodes CASSTPQGSYNSPLHF.

The V gene is TRBV6-4, the J gene TRBJ1-2; D possibly corresponds to TRBD1 (5 bases). Germline V gene sequence: CDR1 MRHNA, CDR2 SNTAGT. The CDR3 covers 14 residues. The V gene lost 7 bases and the J gene lost 1 base, with 13 bases spanning the gap. The CDR3: CASTQTASNYGYTF. The CDR3 nucleotides are TGTGCCAGCACCCAGACAGCTAGTAACTATGGCTACACCTTC.

V is TRBV5-1 and J is TRBJ2-3; unclear D gene. This CDR3 contains 14 residues. Between the trimmed V and J ends, which lost 4 bases and 0 bases, there was a span of 9 bases. Germline V lookup: CDR1 SGHRS, CDR2 YFSETQ. The CDR3 DNA sequence: TGCGCCAGCAGCCTGACTGCTAGCACAGATACGCAGTATTTT. It yields the protein CASSLTASTDTQYF.

The rearrangement joins TRBV5-1 to TRBJ2-3; 9 nucleotides align to TRBD2. This CDR3 contains 17 residues. The J segment lost 2 bases and the V segment lost 2 bases, leaving 9 bases of the junction unmatched. Germline lookup yields CDR1 SGHRS and CDR2 YFSETQ. The CDR3 here is CASSFGLAGRDTDTQYF. DNA for the CDR3: TGCGCCAGCAGCTTCGGTCTAGCGGGAAGGGACACAGATACGCAGTATTTT.